This T cell receptor (beta chain) was captured in a study of T cell responses to AZD1222 COVID-19 vaccine. Overall study findings and caveats: Among vaccine-associated CD4 TCRs, coverage spanned spike, with dominance at 160-218 and 743-854.

Note on this clone: The antigen is unknown.

Data came from immunoSEQ multiplex PCR; TCRdb stores just in-frame clones and leaves some out. In the table there are 150,000 to 200,000 clones, 80% to 95% of which are singletons. There are 14 residues in the CDR3. Germline-derived CDR1 and CDR2 are SGHRS and YFSETQ. V was clipped by 7 bases and J by 7 bases; unmatched bases: 5. Sequenced here: peripheral blood, sampled on day 0 of AZD1222 vaccination. The clonotype was recovered from an adult in good health. This chain connects TRBV5-1 to TRBJ1-6; 10 bases fit TRBD1. The chain's CDR3 is CASSPGQGNSPLHF. CDR3 sequence (DNA): TGCGCCAGCTCCCCGGGACAGGGGAATTCACCCCTCCACTTT.